This T cell receptor beta chain was recovered during a study of shared clonotypes between healthy human individuals. The data were produced by immunoSEQ multiplex PCR, yet TCRdb's version contains in-frame clones alone and is incomplete. The sample has about 1.1 million clones, approximately 78% seen once. Germline CDR1 and CDR2: SQVTM and ANQGSEA. Between the trimmed V and J ends, which lost 6 bases and 8 bases, there was a span of 17 bases. The CDR3 covers 13 residues. Division of CD4+ cells produced a CD45RA+ naive subset and a CD45RA-negative memory subset. The sample holds one count of this clone.

The sequencing input was memory CD4+ T cells from PBMCs. Subset in this sample: CD45RA-negative fraction. The receptor was derived from a man aged 18 to 30 in good health. Some clones in this sample may be carry-over from other donors' samples. The V call is TRBV29-1, the J call TRBJ2-1, with unresolved D. DNA of the CDR3: TGCAGCGTCCATTATCAGCATAACGATGAGCAGTTCTTC. Protein: CSVHYQHNDEQFF.